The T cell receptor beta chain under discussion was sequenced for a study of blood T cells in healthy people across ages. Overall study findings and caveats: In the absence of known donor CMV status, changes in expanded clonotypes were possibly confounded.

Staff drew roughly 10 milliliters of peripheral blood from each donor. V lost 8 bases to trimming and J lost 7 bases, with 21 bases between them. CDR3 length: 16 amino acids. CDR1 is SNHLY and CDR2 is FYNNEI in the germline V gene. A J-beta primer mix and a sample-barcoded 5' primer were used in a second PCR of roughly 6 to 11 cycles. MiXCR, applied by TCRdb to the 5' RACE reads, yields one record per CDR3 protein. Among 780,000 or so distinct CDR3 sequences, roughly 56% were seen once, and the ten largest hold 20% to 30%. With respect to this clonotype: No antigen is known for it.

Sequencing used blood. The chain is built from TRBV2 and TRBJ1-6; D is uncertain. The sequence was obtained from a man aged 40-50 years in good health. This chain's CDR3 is CASRRLFREPNSPLHF. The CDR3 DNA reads TGTGCCAGCCGCCGCCTTTTCCGGGAGCCCAATTCACCCCTCCACTTT.